A selection of T cell receptor beta chains follows, all from one sample in a study of response to subunit inactivated influenza vaccine. TCRdb called the RT-PCR reads again in MiXCR, with one record for every CDR3 protein. The sample holds around 580,000 distinct CDR3 sequences, 14% seen once. This material consisted of PBMCs from blood, taken less than 13 days after vaccination. These receptors all stem from a man aged 45 to 65 who received an inactivated influenza vaccine. CDR3s include the opening cysteine and the closing phenylalanine or tryptophan. Each record gives: J gene, D gene, clone size, V gene, CDR3 protein. A D gene is named only where the DNA matches it firmly. Size values are once, few and many counts, or a class for expanded clones, and some rows have none.

>TRBJ2-2|TRBD2|few|TRBV5-1
CASSIGTSAGELFF
>TRBJ1-2|.|few|TRBV6-2/TRBV6-3
CASSWGRIYGYTF
>TRBJ1-2|.|.|TRBV7-9
CASSSTANYGYTF
>TRBJ2-3|TRBD2|few|TRBV5-1
CASGRAGETDTQYF
>TRBJ2-2|.|few|TRBV6-5
CASSYDSNINTGELFF
>TRBJ2-2|TRBD1|few|TRBV5-1
CASSPNRGANTGELFF
>TRBJ1-5|.|few|TRBV10-3
CAISDVRARDQPQHF
>TRBJ2-1|.|few|TRBV20-1
CSARTVEIEQFF
>TRBJ1-5|.|many|TRBV20-1
CSARDVSGRGQQPQHF
>TRBJ2-5|.|few|TRBV29-1
CSVEAGTVKETQYF
>TRBJ1-2|TRBD1|few|TRBV30
CAEQGGDRGNYGYTF
>TRBJ2-1|.|few|TRBV24-1
CATSDGELTYNEQFF
>TRBJ2-3|.|few|TRBV5-1
CASRREGGRGTDTQYF
>TRBJ2-1|TRBD2|.|TRBV4-2
CASSQETSGSRFLDEQFF
>TRBJ2-5|TRBD1|few|TRBV2
CASSGDRYQETQYF
>TRBJ1-1|TRBD1|few|TRBV3-1
CASSQVGSGTGGSTEAFF
>TRBJ2-1|.|few|TRBV24-1
CATSDTKRAGLDEQFF
>TRBJ2-7|TRBD2|.|TRBV4-3
CASAAGRGPYEQYF
>TRBJ2-7|.|.|TRBV6-5
CASSYARLGEQYF
>TRBJ2-3|TRBD2|.|TRBV20-1
CSARQERPSGMTYTDTQYF
>TRBJ1-2|.|few|TRBV12-3/TRBV12-4
CASSSNVYGYTF
>TRBJ1-1|.|.|TRBV20-1
CSASTVNTEAFF
>TRBJ2-5|TRBD2|few|TRBV4-2
CASSRGLAGGPYQETQYF
>TRBJ2-3|TRBD1|.|TRBV24-1
CATSDPGTDTTDTQYF
>TRBJ2-3|.|many|TRBV7-9
CASSFTSVSTDTQYF
>TRBJ2-5|.|.|TRBV12-3/TRBV12-4
CASSQGGRGETQYF
>TRBJ1-5|.|few|TRBV9
CASSAEPNQPQHF
>TRBJ2-5|.|few|TRBV19
CASSIGVLDGTQYF
>TRBJ2-5|.|few|TRBV9
CASSALGVQETQYF
>TRBJ2-2|TRBD2|.|TRBV12-3/TRBV12-4
CASSPLAGEPSYFNTGELFF
>TRBJ2-1|.|many|TRBV24-1
CATSERGAKNEQFF
>TRBJ1-2|.|.|TRBV21-1
CASSNKIYRQVPARHGYTF
>TRBJ2-7|.|few|TRBV19
CASSMGGLSSYEQYF
>TRBJ2-3|.|few|TRBV29-1
CSGGTGIPTDTQYF
>TRBJ2-7|TRBD1|.|TRBV12-3/TRBV12-4
CASSGQAYEQYF
>TRBJ2-7|.|few|TRBV6-2/TRBV6-3
CASQSGFQEQYF
>TRBJ1-5|.|few|TRBV5-6
CASSFQYESNQPQHF
>TRBJ2-1|.|.|TRBV24-1
CATSETENNEQFF
>TRBJ2-2|TRBD2|few|TRBV24-1
CATSDLFPTSPNTGELFF
>TRBJ1-5|.|few|TRBV20-1
CSASRSWQGSNQPQHF
>TRBJ2-2|TRBD1|few|TRBV11-2
CASSSRTGYTGELFF
>TRBJ2-4|.|.|TRBV5-1
CASSLDGTGPLGQGEYF
>TRBJ1-1|.|many|TRBV30
CAWSVGYTEAFF
>TRBJ1-5|.|.|TRBV6-1
CASSDRSNQPQHF
>TRBJ2-7|.|few|TRBV5-1
CASSQMLSSYEQYF
>TRBJ2-1|TRBD1|few|TRBV12-3/TRBV12-4
CASSQLIGTGQVHNEQFF
>TRBJ1-5|.|.|TRBV21-1
CASSKGSGNQPQHF
>TRBJ1-5|.|many|TRBV20-1
CSARPADKDPNQPQHF
>TRBJ2-5|.|.|TRBV25-1
CASGGIPETQYF
>TRBJ2-7|.|once|TRBV6-5
CASSYNGGGSSNEQYF